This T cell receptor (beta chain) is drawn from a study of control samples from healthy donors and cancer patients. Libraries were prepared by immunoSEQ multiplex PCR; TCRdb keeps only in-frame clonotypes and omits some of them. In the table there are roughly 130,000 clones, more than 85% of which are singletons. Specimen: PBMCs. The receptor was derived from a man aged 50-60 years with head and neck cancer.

DNA for the CDR3: TGCGCCACCCGACCGAGAGAGGATAATTCACCCCTCCACTTT. Translation: CATRPREDNSPLHF. V is TRBV5-1 and J is TRBJ1-6; D not certain. Germline CDR1 reads SGHRS; CDR2 reads YFSETQ. V was shortened by 9 bases and J by 5 bases, with 15 bases between the two germline ends. The CDR3 covers 14 residues.